A single sample gave rise to the 4 T cell receptor beta chains below, sequenced in a study of shared clonotypes between healthy human individuals. TCRdb's copy holds only in-frame clones and misses some; the assay was immunoSEQ multiplex PCR. The sample shows roughly 300,000 clones, roughly 84% of them seen only once. Sequencing was carried out using memory CD8+ T cells sorted from blood. Described subset: CD45RO+ cells pooled with CCR7-negative TemRA cells. All receptors come from a young man in good health.

V usage is TRBV9 and J usage is TRBJ1-5; D possibly corresponds to TRBD1 (6 bases). The germline V gene encodes CDR1 SGDLS and CDR2 YYNGEE. This CDR3 spans 15 amino acids. Trimming shortened V by 3 bases and J by 0 bases, and 10 bases separated the two germline ends. CDR3 sequence (DNA): TGTGCCAGCAGCGCCGGGACATCTAGCAATCAGCCCCAGCATTTT. Encoded protein: CASSAGTSSNQPQHF.

The chain joins TRBV7-9 to TRBJ2-3; D is perhaps TRBD1 (5 bases). Trimming left V 1 base short and J 1 base short, with 12 bases between. Germline CDR1 is SEHNR and CDR2 is FQNEAQ (reference sequence). The CDR3 loop spans 16 amino acids. Here the CDR3 reads CASSLDWARGTDTQYF. CDR3 bases: TGTGCCAGCAGCTTAGACTGGGCCAGGGGCACAGATACGCAGTATTTT.

The chain uses TRBV11-2 and TRBJ2-1; a possible D gene is TRBD2 (5 bases). Trimming removed 1 base from V and 2 bases from J, with 12 bases in between. Germline-derived CDR1 and CDR2 are SGHAT and FQNNGV. The CDR3 sequence is 16 residues long. The CDR3 is CASSLGGRTPYNEQFF. The DNA for the CDR3 is TGTGCCAGCAGCTTAGGAGGGCGGACCCCCTACAATGAGCAGTTCTTC.

The chain joins TRBV9 to TRBJ2-3; 11 nucleotides match TRBD2. The CDR3 is made up of 17 amino acids. Germline CDR1 SGDLS, CDR2 YYNGEE. V lost 0 bases, J lost 5 bases, and 8 bases stayed unmatched. CDR3 coding DNA: TGTGCCAGCAGCGTAGAGAGTAGCGGGAGGGCCAGAGATACGCAGTATTTT. Protein sequence: CASSVESSGRARDTQYF.